Listed below are T cell receptor beta chains from one sample, sequenced in a study of cytomegalovirus exposure and HLA in healthy donors. Data came from immunoSEQ multiplex PCR; TCRdb stores just in-frame clones and leaves some out. Of about 130,000 clones detected, 74% appear once; the ten largest clones hold about 4%. The sequencing sample was made of PBMCs. All receptors derive from a woman between 45 and 60 years old in good health and CMV-seropositive. The CDR3 runs from the conserved cysteine through the conserved F or W. A D gene is named only where the DNA matches it firmly. Expanded clones are given a class, and other clones once, few, many or no size at all.

d_call j_call clone_size v_call cdr3_aa cdr3_nt
TRBD1 TRBJ2-2 few TRBV5-1 CASSLPRNRGTSNTGELFF TGCGCCAGCAGCTTACCCCGCAACAGGGGTACCTCCAACACCGGGGAGCTGTTTTTT
TRBD1 TRBJ2-5 . TRBV6-4 CASSDSATGGRETQYF TGTGCCAGCAGTGACTCTGCGACAGGGGGCCGGGAGACCCAGTACTTC
TRBD2 TRBJ2-2 few TRBV19 CASGLAGGPLNTGELFF TGTGCCTCCGGACTAGCGGGGGGCCCCCTTAACACCGGGGAGCTGTTTTTT
. TRBJ2-5 . TRBV6-1 CASSEWFRTNQETQYF TGTGCCAGCAGTGAATGGTTTAGGACAAACCAAGAGACCCAGTACTTC
TRBD2 TRBJ2-1 . TRBV18 CASSPSSSGGASEQFF TGTGCCAGCTCACCCTCTTCTAGCGGGGGGGCCTCCGAGCAGTTCTTC
TRBD2 TRBJ2-3 . TRBV5-4 CASSEHRTSGRDTQYF TGTGCCAGCAGCGAACACAGGACTAGCGGGAGAGATACGCAGTATTTT
TRBD1 TRBJ2-1 . TRBV5-4 CASSPVGTGAEQFF TGTGCCAGCAGCCCGGTGGGGACAGGGGCTGAGCAGTTCTTC
TRBD1 TRBJ2-4 . TRBV2 CASRTGVLGDIQYF TGTGCCAGCAGAACAGGGGTCCTTGGGGACATTCAGTACTTC
TRBD2 TRBJ2-1 . TRBV4-1 CASSQDRLAGEQFF TGCGCCAGCAGCCAAGATAGACTAGCCGGCGAGCAGTTCTTC
TRBD1 TRBJ1-2 . TRBV5-1 CASSQGQGDGYTF TGCGCCAGCAGCCAGGGACAGGGGGACGGCTACACCTTC
TRBD1 TRBJ2-2 . TRBV7-9 CASSLYGTGGTGELFF TGTGCCAGCAGCTTATATGGGACAGGGGGCACCGGGGAGCTGTTTTTT
TRBD1 TRBJ2-7 . TRBV5-1 CASSPHPGTGDYEQYF TGCGCCAGCAGCCCCCACCCCGGGACAGGAGATTACGAGCAGTACTTC
. TRBJ2-5 few TRBV7-2 CASSTNIQETQYF TGCGCCAGCAGCACGAACATACAAGAGACCCAGTACTTC
. TRBJ1-4 . TRBV29-1 CSAYSRTNEKLFF TGCAGCGCTTACAGTCGAACTAATGAAAAACTGTTTTTT
TRBD1 TRBJ2-2 . TRBV10-3 CAISVSGTANTGELFF TGTGCCATCAGTGTTTCCGGGACAGCGAACACCGGGGAGCTGTTTTTT
TRBD1 TRBJ1-4 . TRBV7-8 CASSRGQGVEKLFF TGTGCCAGCAGCAGAGGACAGGGGGTAGAAAAACTGTTTTTT
TRBD2 TRBJ2-1 . TRBV27 CASSWGSGGPNEQFF TGTGCCAGCAGTTGGGGCAGCGGGGGCCCCAATGAGCAGTTCTTC
. TRBJ2-1 . TRBV4-1 CASSQTEGNEQFF TGCGCCAGCAGCCAGACTGAGGGCAATGAGCAGTTCTTC
TRBD2 TRBJ2-5 few TRBV6-4 CASSPTTAGGAETQYF TGTGCCAGCAGTCCCACCACTGCCGGGGGGGCCGAGACCCAGTACTTC
TRBD1 TRBJ2-7 . TRBV9 CASSVDRGPYEQYF TGTGCCAGCAGCGTAGACAGGGGGCCCTACGAGCAGTACTTC
. TRBJ1-2 . TRBV19 CASNSAGMKANYGYTF TGTGCCAGTAATAGTGCCGGGATGAAGGCTAACTATGGCTACACCTTC
. TRBJ2-1 . TRBV7-2 CASSLASGTYNEQFF TGTGCCAGCAGCTTAGCTAGCGGAACCTACAATGAGCAGTTCTTC
. TRBJ1-3 . TRBV10-2 CASSSTDLGNTIYF TGCGCCAGCAGTTCTACAGATTTAGGAAACACCATATATTTT
. TRBJ2-5 . TRBV9 CASSVGAEETQYF TGTGCCAGCAGCGTTGGGGCTGAAGAGACCCAGTACTTC
. TRBJ1-6 . TRBV2 CASSPGQGPAPLHF TGTGCCAGCAGTCCGGGGCAGGGGCCGGCACCCCTCCACTTT